Shown below are 7 T cell receptor beta chains from a single sample sequenced in a study of OX40 agonist ivuxolimab in advanced cancers. The table came from immunoSEQ multiplex PCR; TCRdb's copy has only in-frame clones and leaves some out. Among 80,000 or so clones listed, more than 80% were seen once. This material consisted of CD4+ or CD8+ T cells sorted from blood, taken in a trial of the OX40 agonist ivuxolimab. Receptor source: an adult with an advanced solid tumor such as melanoma, head and neck, liver or kidney cancer.

This chain uses TRBV30 with TRBJ2-1; D might be TRBD2 (5 bases). The length of the CDR3 is 10 residues. V was pared by 2 bases and J by 15 bases, with 11 bases between. Germline CDR1 GTSNPN, CDR2 SVGIG (reference sequence). The CDR3 bases are TGTGCCTGGAGTAGAGGGCTACTGTTCTTC. Residues: CAWSRGLLFF.

This chain joins TRBV15 and TRBJ2-5; either TRBD1 or TRBD2 may supply D (5 bases each). With 6 bases removed from V and 0 bases from J, the gap between germline ends came to 8 bases. This CDR3 spans 13 amino acids. The germline CDR1 and CDR2 sequences are LNHNV and YYDKDF (reference sequence). The CDR3 sequence is CATRRGHQETQYF. The CDR3, as DNA: TGTGCCACCAGGAGGGGTCACCAAGAGACCCAGTACTTC.

The chain has TRBV9 and TRBJ2-1; 16 bases fit TRBD2. V lost 4 bases to trimming and J lost 14 bases; unmatched junction nucleotides: 6. The germline CDR1 and CDR2 sequences are SGDLS and YYNGEE. This CDR3 comprises 14 residues. The CDR3 protein is CASSKEGLAGGKFF. CDR3 DNA: TGTGCCAGCAGCAAAGAGGGACTAGCGGGAGGGAAGTTCTTC.

The CDR3 region is CASSRDRANNSPLHF. The CDR3 region has the DNA TGTGCCAGTAGCCGGGACAGGGCCAATAATTCACCCCTCCACTTT. The chain carries TRBV19 and TRBJ1-6, with TRBD1 identical over 9 bases. The CDR3 is made up of 15 amino acids. Trimming cost V 6 bases and J 5 bases; bases outside gene matches: 5. Germline-derived CDR1 and CDR2 are LNHDA and SQIVND (reference sequence).

This rearrangement joins TRBV7-2 to TRBJ1-3, with TRBD1 matching 10 bases. The germline gives CDR1 SGHTA, CDR2 FQGNSA. J gave up 6 bases and V 1 base, and 9 bases lay outside the gene matches. The CDR3 is 17 residues long. Here the CDR3 reads CASSLEGYGTGENTIYF. DNA for the CDR3: TGTGCCAGCAGCTTAGAAGGGTACGGGACAGGGGAAAACACCATATATTTT.

The V gene is TRBV9, the J gene TRBJ2-3, with D unclear. Germline assignment: CDR1 SGDLS and CDR2 YYNGEE. This CDR3 has 13 amino acids. The germline V and J ends were trimmed by 5 bases and 0 bases, with 7 bases remaining between them. The CDR3 bases are TGTGCCAGCAGGTTAGATAGCACAGATACGCAGTATTTT. It codes for CASRLDSTDTQYF.

This sequence joins TRBV5-1 and TRBJ2-1, with 9 positions matching TRBD1. CDR1 and CDR2 (germline): SGHRS, YFSETQ. J was trimmed by 5 bases and V by 1 base; bases with no gene match: 7. This CDR3 region has 16 residues. CDR3 bases: TGCGCCAGCAGCTTGCCCCGGACAGGGGCTAACAATGAGCAGTTCTTC. It specifies CASSLPRTGANNEQFF.